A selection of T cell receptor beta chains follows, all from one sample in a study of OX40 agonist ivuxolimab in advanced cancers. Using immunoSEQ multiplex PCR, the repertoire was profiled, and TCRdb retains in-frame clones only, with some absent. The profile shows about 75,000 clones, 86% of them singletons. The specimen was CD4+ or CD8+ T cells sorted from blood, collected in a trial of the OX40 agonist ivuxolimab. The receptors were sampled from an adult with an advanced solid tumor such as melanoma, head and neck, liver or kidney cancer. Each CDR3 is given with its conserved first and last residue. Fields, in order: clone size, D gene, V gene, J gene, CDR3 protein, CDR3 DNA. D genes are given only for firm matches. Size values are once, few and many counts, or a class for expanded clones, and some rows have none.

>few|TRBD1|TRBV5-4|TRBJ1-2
CASSPIRQGNYGYTF
TGTGCCAGCAGCCCGATACGACAGGGGAACTATGGCTACACCTTC
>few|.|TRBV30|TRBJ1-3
CASTGFSGGNTIYF
TGTGCCTCTACAGGGTTTTCAGGTGGAAACACCATATATTTT
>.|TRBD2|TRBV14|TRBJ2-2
CASSRTSGGHTGELFF
TGTGCCAGCAGCCGGACTAGCGGGGGGCACACCGGGGAGCTGTTTTTT
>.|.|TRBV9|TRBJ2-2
CASSVTGTNTGELFF
TGTGCCAGCAGCGTTACAGGAACGAACACCGGGGAGCTGTTTTTT
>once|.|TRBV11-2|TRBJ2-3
CASSLRGQFTDTQYF
TGTGCCAGCAGCCTTAGAGGCCAGTTCACAGATACGCAGTATTTT
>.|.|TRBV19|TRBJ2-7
CASSMAATYEQYF
TGTGCCAGTAGTATGGCGGCTACCTACGAGCAGTACTTC
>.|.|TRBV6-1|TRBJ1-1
CASRVPTENTEAFF
TGTGCCAGCAGAGTACCGACAGAGAACACTGAAGCTTTCTTT
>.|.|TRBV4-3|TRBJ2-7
CASSQVSQGYEQYF
TGCGCCAGCAGCCAAGTTTCGCAGGGTTACGAGCAGTACTTC
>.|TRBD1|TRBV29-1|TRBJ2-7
CSVGQGATGDEQYF
TGCAGCGTGGGACAGGGGGCGACGGGGGACGAGCAGTACTTC
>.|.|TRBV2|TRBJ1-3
CASRRDGVSSGNTIYF
TGTGCCAGCAGGCGAGACGGGGTTAGCTCTGGAAACACCATATATTTT
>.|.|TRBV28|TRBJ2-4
CASSRPAKNIQYF
TGTGCCAGCTCCCGCCCTGCCAAAAACATTCAGTACTTC
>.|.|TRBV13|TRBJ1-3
CASSPRGGGNTIYF
TGTGCCAGCAGCCCGAGGGGGGGTGGAAACACCATATATTTT
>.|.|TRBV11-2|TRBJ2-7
CASSLRLAYEQYF
TGTGCCAGCAGCTTAAGACTTGCTTACGAGCAGTACTTC
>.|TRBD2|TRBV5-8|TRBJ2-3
CASSPGLAGYTDTQYF
TGTGCCAGCAGCCCGGGACTAGCGGGGTACACAGATACGCAGTATTTT
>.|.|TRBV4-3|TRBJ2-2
CASSGLSPQNTGELFF
TGCGCCAGCAGTGGTTTGTCCCCTCAGAACACCGGGGAGCTGTTTTTT
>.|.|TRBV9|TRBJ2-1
CASSVETGSLYNEQFF
TGTGCCAGCAGCGTAGAAACCGGGAGTCTCTACAATGAGCAGTTCTTC
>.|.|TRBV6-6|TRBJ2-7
CASRPPTGTYEQYF
TGTGCCAGCAGACCTCCTACCGGGACCTACGAGCAGTACTTC
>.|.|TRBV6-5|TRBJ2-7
CASTPPHEQYF
TGTGCCAGCACCCCCCCTCACGAGCAGTACTTC
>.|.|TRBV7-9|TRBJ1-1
CASSPRTRGTEAFF
TGTGCCAGCAGCCCACGGACCCGGGGCACTGAAGCTTTCTTT
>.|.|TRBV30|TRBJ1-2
CAWSAGDTRYGYTF
TGTGCCTGGAGTGCAGGGGACACCCGTTATGGCTACACCTTC
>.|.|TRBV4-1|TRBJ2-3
CASSQDPADTQYF
TGCGCCAGCAGCCAAGATCCGGCGGATACGCAGTATTTT
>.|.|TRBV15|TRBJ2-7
CATSRDPRGAAEQYF
TGTGCCACCAGCAGAGACCCCCGGGGGGCTGCCGAGCAGTACTTC
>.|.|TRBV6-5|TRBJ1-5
CASRSQNQPQHF
TGTGCCAGCCGATCCCAGAATCAGCCCCAGCATTTT